Below are 19 T cell receptor beta chains sequenced from a single sample in a study of spatial heterogeneity in lung cancer. In TCRdb, the 5' RACE reads were re-called with MiXCR into one record per CDR3 protein. Of over 3,000 distinct CDR3 sequences in the sample, 13% are singletons; the top ten hold around 9.1%. No antigen is known for these receptors. Study-level findings and limits: The study found that expanded intratumoral alpha and beta TCR counts tracked tumor mutation counts.

The time point denotes: sample taken at primary tumor resection. The sample consisted of lung tumor tissue, taken at surgery. The receptors derive from a female donor with early-stage non-small cell lung cancer.

This clonotype is judged medium-sized. The rearrangement links TRBV3-1 to TRBJ1-6; D is ambiguous. Trimming pared 4 bases from V and 4 bases from J, leaving 5 bases between. The CDR3 runs to 13 residues. Germline V gene sequence: CDR1 LGHDT, CDR2 YNNKEL (reference sequence). The CDR3 loop reads CASSRDYNSPLHF. The CDR3 bases are TGTGCCAGCAGCCGGGATTATAATTCACCCCTCCACTTT.

The chain combines TRBV6-5 with TRBJ1-1; tentative D call: TRBD1 (6 bases). Between the trimmed V and J ends, which lost 6 bases and 3 bases, there was a span of 14 bases. The V gene's germline CDR1 is MNHEY and CDR2 SVGAGI. CDR3 length equals 14 residues. CDR3 sequence (DNA): TGTGCCAGCAGCCGTAACAGGGCTCACACTGAAGCTTTCTTT. Protein: CASSRNRAHTEAFF.

A few counts support this clonotype. The chain couples TRBV18 to TRBJ2-5; D possibly corresponds to TRBD1 (6 bases). V gave up 2 bases and J gave up 1 base, with 11 bases separating them. CDR1 is KGHSH and CDR2 is LQKENI in the germline V gene. The CDR3 totals 15 residues. This chain's CDR3 is CASSPRRGTQETQYF. CDR3 bases: TGTGCCAGCTCACCAAGAAGGGGGACCCAAGAGACCCAGTACTTC.

The rearrangement joins TRBV2 to TRBJ1-2; D might be TRBD1 (5 bases). The CDR3 covers 14 residues. Trimming took off 7 bases at V and 5 bases at J, with 17 bases between the two ends. Germline V lookup: CDR1 SNHLY, CDR2 FYNNEI. The CDR3, as DNA: TGTGCCAGCACTGACGGAGGGGCCGGTTATGGCTACACCTTC. Residues: CASTDGGAGYGYTF.

This clonotype was detected ten times or more. The CDR3 bases are TGTGCCAGCAGTTTGTCCGGTCTTCCACCCGGGGAGCTGTTTTTT. It is translated as CASSLSGLPPGELFF. The chain recombines TRBV28 with TRBJ2-2; D is undetermined. Trimming removed 3 bases from V and 6 bases from J, with 14 bases in between. The CDR3 totals 15 residues. Germline CDR1 and CDR2: MDHEN and SYDVKM.

Concerning this clonotype itself: The junction differs from germline at one of its ends, possibly a read error. The rearrangement links TRBV5-6 to TRBJ2-3; 7 bases agree with TRBD1. The germline gives CDR1 SGHDT, CDR2 YYEEEE. The CDR3 contains 12 residues. In DNA, the CDR3 is TGTGCCAGCAGCTTGGCGACAGGGAAACAGAATTTT. Amino acid sequence: CASSLATGKQNF.

By sample fraction, this clonotype is medium-sized. The chain couples TRBV12-3 or TRBV12-4 to TRBJ1-1; 7 nucleotides agree with TRBD1. The CDR3 extends over 15 amino acids. Trimming cost V 2 bases and J 1 base; bases outside gene matches: 4. The CDR3 coding sequence is TGTGCCAGCAGTTTAACCGGGACAGCGAACACTGAAGCTTTCTTT. This encodes CASSLTGTANTEAFF.

This clonotype is medium-sized. The chain links TRBV7-9 to TRBJ1-1, with D unresolved. This CDR3 region has 12 residues. Germline V CDR1 and CDR2: SEHNR, FQNEAQ (reference sequence). The germline V and J ends were trimmed by 4 bases and 2 bases, with 5 bases remaining between them. The CDR3 region has the DNA TGTGCCAGCAGCTACCTTAACACTGAAGCTTTCTTT. Protein: CASSYLNTEAFF.

Sample share makes this clonotype medium-sized. V usage is TRBV12-3 or TRBV12-4 and J usage is TRBJ2-5; 13 bases line up with TRBD2. V dropped 6 bases and J dropped 5; count of bases not matched to a gene: 3. This CDR3 comprises 14 residues. The CDR3 spells CASRTGLAGETQYF. The DNA of the CDR3 is TGTGCCAGCAGGACGGGACTAGCGGGGGAGACCCAGTACTTC.

The DNA of the CDR3 is TGCGCCAGCAGTGCTAAACCGGGACAGGGGAACTATGGCTACACCTTC. It specifies CASSAKPGQGNYGYTF. This chain uses TRBV10-2 with TRBJ1-2; 10 bases fit TRBD1. Germline-derived CDR1 and CDR2 are WSHSY and SAAADI. With V trimmed by 4 bases and J by 2 bases, 7 bases remained unmatched. The CDR3 covers 16 residues.

For this clonotype: A much larger clone differs from this one at a single base, so this may be a read error. The conserved phenylalanine or tryptophan normally closing the CDR3 is absent here, so this likely arose from a read error. The chain links TRBV29-1 to TRBJ2-2; the match to TRBD2 covers 11 bases. Germline CDR1 and CDR2: SQVTM and ANQGSEA. After removal of 6 bases from V and 5 bases from J, the junction contained 11 bases not matched to a gene. CDR3 length: 16 residues. The CDR3 region is CSVKSGLADGTGELFS. In nucleotides, the CDR3 is TGCAGCGTGAAGTCGGGACTAGCGGATGGTACCGGGGAGCTGTTTTCT.

The chain couples TRBV11-3 to TRBJ2-2; the D gene is possibly TRBD1 (5 bases). The CDR3 contains 15 residues. V lost 3 bases, J lost 3 bases, and 11 bases lay in between. Per the germline V gene, CDR1 is SGHNT and CDR2 is YENEEA. CDR3 sequence reads: CASSFGLGDTGELFF. The CDR3 DNA follows: TGTGCCAGCAGCTTTGGCCTAGGGGACACCGGGGAGCTGTTTTTT.

This clonotype ranks as medium-sized. The rearrangement uses TRBV12-3 or TRBV12-4 and TRBJ1-1, with 10 bases aligning to TRBD1. CDR3 length: 14 amino acids. Germline trimming cut 7 bases from V and 6 bases from J; bases unmatched to any gene: 8. This chain's CDR3 is CASTRGQGLAEAFF. CDR3 DNA sequence: TGTGCCAGCACACGGGGACAGGGGTTGGCTGAAGCTTTCTTT.

The gene calls are TRBV5-6 and TRBJ2-5; a possible D gene is TRBD2 (5 bases). This CDR3 contains 13 residues. Looked up from germline, CDR1 is SGHDT and CDR2 is YYEEEE. With 1 base removed from V and 8 bases from J, the gap between germline ends came to 12 bases. The CDR3 is CASSLWSGDTQYF. For the CDR3, the DNA is TGTGCCAGCAGCTTGTGGAGCGGAGACACCCAGTACTTC. Together with reference TRBV5-6 and TRBJ2-5, the CDR3 gives the full variable domain: DAGVTQSPTHLIKTRGQQVTLRCSPKSGHDTVSWYQQALGQGPQFIFQYYEEEERQRGNFPDRFSGHQFPNYSSELNVNALLLGDSALYLCASSLWSGDTQYFGPGTRLLVL.

Judged by abundance, this clonotype is medium-sized (0.01 to 0.1%). The CDR3 coding sequence is TGCAGTGCCTGGACGGGCAGCAGCTCCTACGAGCAGTACTTC. Residues: CSAWTGSSSYEQYF. J is TRBJ2-7 and V is TRBV20-1; D is uncertain. Between the trimmed V and J ends, which lost 6 bases and 0 bases, there was a span of 15 bases. In germline, CDR1 is DFQATT, CDR2 SNEGSKA (reference sequence). CDR3 size: 14 residues.

This clonotype ranks as medium-sized. The V gene is TRBV7-9, the J gene TRBJ1-3, with unresolved D. V was cut by 4 bases and J by 0 bases, with 13 bases left in between. The CDR3 length is 16 residues. The germline CDR1 and CDR2 sequences are SEHNR and FQNEAQ (reference sequence). This CDR3 reads CASSSYWSSSGNTIYF. The CDR3 nucleotides read TGTGCCAGCAGCTCGTATTGGTCGAGCTCTGGAAACACCATATATTTT.

This clonotype is labeled as medium-sized. The V and J genes are TRBV6-2 or TRBV6-3 and TRBJ2-7, with a possible D match to TRBD2 (6 bases). Trimming took off 4 bases at V and 3 bases at J, with 16 bases between the two ends. The CDR3 is 15 amino acids. Germline CDR1 and CDR2: MNHEY and SVGEGT. CDR3 region: CASSSTRLDYYEQYF. CDR3 DNA: TGTGCCAGCAGTTCCACTCGACTAGACTACTACGAGCAGTACTTC.

V is TRBV6-1 and J is TRBJ2-1; D ambiguous. The germline CDR1 and CDR2 sequences are MNHNS and SASEGT. V was shortened by 1 base and J by 2 bases, with 9 bases between the two germline ends. The CDR3 totals 15 residues. The CDR3, as DNA: TGTGCCAGCAGTGAAGGGGCGACTCCCTACAATGAGCAGTTCTTC. Translating it yields CASSEGATPYNEQFF.

V is TRBV20-1 and J is TRBJ2-3; D not resolved. This CDR3 spans 13 amino acids. Trimming took 3 bases from V and 0 from J, leaving 7 bases between them. The germline V gene has CDR1 DFQATT and CDR2 SNEGSKA (reference sequence). CDR3 sequence (DNA): TGCAGTGCTAGGGTGTCTAGCACAGATACGCAGTATTTT. Amino acids: CSARVSSTDTQYF.